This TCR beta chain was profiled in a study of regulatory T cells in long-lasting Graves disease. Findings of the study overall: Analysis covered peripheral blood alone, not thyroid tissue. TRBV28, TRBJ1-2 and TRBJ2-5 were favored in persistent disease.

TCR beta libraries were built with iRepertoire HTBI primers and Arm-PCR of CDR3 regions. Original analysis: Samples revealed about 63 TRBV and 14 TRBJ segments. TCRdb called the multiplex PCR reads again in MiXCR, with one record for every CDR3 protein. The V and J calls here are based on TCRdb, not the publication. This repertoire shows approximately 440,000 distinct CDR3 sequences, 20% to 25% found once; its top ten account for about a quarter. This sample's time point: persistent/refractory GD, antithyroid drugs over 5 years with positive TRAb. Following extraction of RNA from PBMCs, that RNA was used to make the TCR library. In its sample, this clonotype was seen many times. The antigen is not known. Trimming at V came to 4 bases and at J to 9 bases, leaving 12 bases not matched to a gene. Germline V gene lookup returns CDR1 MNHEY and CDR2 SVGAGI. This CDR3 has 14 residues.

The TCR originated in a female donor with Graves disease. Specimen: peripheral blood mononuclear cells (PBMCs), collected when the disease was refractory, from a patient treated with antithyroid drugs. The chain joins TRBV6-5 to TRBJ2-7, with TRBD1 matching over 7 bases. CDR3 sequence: CASSSGQASKRQYF. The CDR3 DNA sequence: TGTGCCAGCAGTTCTGGACAGGCCTCTAAGAGGCAGTACTTC.